The 16 T cell receptor beta chains in this list originate from one sample, sequenced in a study of human T cells and chemical hapten exposure. TCRdb processed the RACE reads anew with MiXCR; each CDR3 protein has one entry. This table holds 80,000 to 100,000 distinct CDR3 sequences, approximately 9.9% found once. Time point given: pre-sensitization, week 0. The treatment here: therapeutic diphenylcyclopropenone sensitization with weekly scalp DPC. The specimen comprised whole blood, sampled in connection with sensitization to the hapten diphenylcyclopropenone (DPC). All receptors come from a woman aged 35 to 49 with alopecia areata. Some clones in this sample may be carry-over from other donors' samples.

This clonotype was seen only a few times. This chain links TRBV23-1 with TRBJ2-7, with no clear D. TRBV23-1 is marked as an open reading frame, function uncertain. This CDR3 has 12 amino acids. Trimming shortened V by 6 bases and J by 4 bases, and 10 bases separated the two germline ends. Here the CDR3 reads CASRPFSYEQYF. CDR3 bases: TGCGCCAGCAGACCGTTCTCGTACGAGCAGTACTTC.

This chain joins TRBV7-2 and TRBJ2-3, with TRBD1 matching 8 bases. Germline lookup yields CDR1 SGHTA and CDR2 FQGNSA. The CDR3 contains 14 residues. The V gene end was trimmed by 4 bases and the J gene end by 2 bases; junction bases not matched to a gene: 2. Here the CDR3 DNA reads TGTGCCAGCAGCTCGGGACAGGCCACAGATACGCAGTATTTT. Its protein product is CASSSGQATDTQYF.

The chain links TRBV29-1 to TRBJ2-7; TRBD1 matches at 7 bases. CDR3 size: 15 residues. The germline V gene encodes CDR1 SQVTM and CDR2 ANQGSEA. Trimming at V came to 0 bases and at J to 0 bases, leaving 5 bases not matched to a gene. The CDR3 nucleotides read TGCAGCGTTGAAGATCCGACAGGGAGCTCCTACGAGCAGTACTTC. The encoded protein is CSVEDPTGSSYEQYF.

This clonotype was seen repeatedly, ten times or more. The chain has TRBV24-1 and TRBJ1-5; TRBD1 agrees at 7 bases. CDR3 size: 16 residues. Germline V lookup: CDR1 KGHDR, CDR2 SFDVKD. V trimming: 3 bases; J trimming: 9 bases; junction bases outside the gene matches: 13. The CDR3 loop reads CATSDQDRVPVRPQHF. As DNA, the CDR3 is TGTGCCACCAGTGATCAAGACAGGGTTCCTGTTCGGCCCCAGCATTTT.

This clonotype was observed many times. A junction boundary mismatches the germline segment, possibly from a read error. The chain combines TRBV18 with TRBJ2-7; TRBD1 is a possible D gene (5 bases). There are 14 residues in the CDR3. Germline lookup yields CDR1 KGHSH and CDR2 LQKENI. The CDR3 DNA sequence: TGTGCCAGCTCTCCACCCAGGGTTTCCAACGAGCAGTACTTC. This translates into CASSPPRVSNEQYF.

The table lists this clonotype with many counts. The chain has TRBV7-2 and TRBJ2-7; 10 nucleotides agree with TRBD1. Per germline, CDR1 SGHTA and CDR2 FQGNSA. CDR3 size: 16 residues. Trimming took 1 base from V and 6 from J; bases not matched to a gene: 9. The DNA for the CDR3 is TGTGCCAGCAGCTTAGGAGGGGGACAGGGGTTCCGCGAGCAGTACTTC. Translating it yields CASSLGGGQGFREQYF.

This clonotype was counted at least ten times. V gene TRBV20-1 combines with J gene TRBJ2-3, with TRBD1 matching over 9 bases. Per germline, CDR1 DFQATT and CDR2 SNEGSKA (reference sequence). V lost 2 bases and J lost 3; bases outside the gene matches: 6. The CDR3 extends over 15 amino acids. The CDR3 sequence is CSARRGQGSTDTQYF. The DNA for the CDR3 is TGCAGTGCTAGACGCGGACAGGGGAGTACAGATACGCAGTATTTT.

This rearrangement joins TRBV12-3 or TRBV12-4 to TRBJ2-7, with TRBD1 identical over 8 bases. The CDR3 extends over 14 amino acids. The trim removed 0 bases at V and 7 bases at J, leaving 5 bases unmatched. The CDR3 DNA follows: TGTGCCAGCAGTTTAGCGGGCAGGGGGCGAGAGCAGTACTTC. Protein: CASSLAGRGREQYF.

The chain links TRBV12-3 or TRBV12-4 to TRBJ2-7, with unresolved D. This CDR3 has 14 amino acids. Trimming stripped 2 bases from V and 10 bases from J, with 18 bases between. CDR3 sequence (DNA): TGTGCCAGCAGTTTAATTGAGTTGGGTACGCGACAGTACTTC. It is translated as CASSLIELGTRQYF.

The CDR3 protein is CASSQDPSGADTQYF. In DNA form, the CDR3 reads TGTGCCAGCAGCCAAGACCCTAGCGGGGCAGATACGCAGTATTTT. The chain recombines TRBV4-2 with TRBJ2-3; TRBD2 agrees at 9 bases. This CDR3 is built from 15 residues. Germline V gives CDR1 LGHNA, CDR2 YNFKEQ. V gave up 0 bases and J gave up 4 bases; unmatched junction bases: 2.

Ten or more counts support this clonotype. The CDR3 DNA reads TGTGCCAGTAGTATACCTTACAATGAGCAGTTCTTC. Its protein product is CASSIPYNEQFF. V gene TRBV19 combines with J gene TRBJ2-1; D gene ambiguous. The V gene lost 2 bases and the J gene lost 4 bases, with 3 bases spanning the gap. In germline, CDR1 is LNHDA, CDR2 SQIVND (reference sequence). The CDR3 consists of 12 residues.

This clonotype was counted ten times or more. The chain carries TRBV9 and TRBJ2-3; 10 bases are shared with TRBD2. With V trimmed by 3 bases and J by 8 bases, 9 bases remained unmatched. Germline V lookup: CDR1 SGDLS, CDR2 YYNGEE. The CDR3 consists of 15 residues. The CDR3 region is CASSDLAGVSATQYF. CDR3 DNA: TGTGCCAGCAGCGACCTAGCGGGGGTGTCGGCTACGCAGTATTTT.

This clonotype has a handful of counts. V and J are TRBV5-6 and TRBJ2-1; 7 nucleotides line up with TRBD1. V gave up 0 bases and J gave up 2 bases; unmatched junction bases: 2. The CDR3 is made up of 15 amino acids. Looked up from germline, CDR1 is SGHDT and CDR2 is YYEEEE. This chain's CDR3 is CASSLGDRAYNEQFF. The DNA for the CDR3 is TGTGCCAGCAGCTTGGGAGACAGGGCCTACAATGAGCAGTTCTTC.

In this sample, this clonotype turned up many times. The chain uses TRBV5-4 and TRBJ2-3, with a possible D match to TRBD1 (6 bases). Trimming removed 6 bases at V and 3 bases at J, with 17 bases between. CDR1 and CDR2 from the germline V gene are SGHNT and YYREEE (reference sequence). This CDR3 contains 15 residues. The CDR3 protein is CASNPRGSGTDTQYF. For the CDR3, the DNA is TGTGCCAGCAACCCAAGGGGGAGCGGAACAGATACGCAGTATTTT.

This clonotype came up a few times. The rearrangement uses TRBV10-3 and TRBJ2-2, with TRBD1 matching 7 bases. Germline V lookup: CDR1 ENHRY, CDR2 SYGVKD. Trimming at V came to 4 bases and at J to 5 bases, leaving 4 bases not matched to a gene. The CDR3 runs to 14 residues. CDR3: CAISGQGLTGELFF. In DNA, the CDR3 is TGTGCCATCAGTGGACAGGGTTTAACCGGGGAGCTGTTTTTT.

This clonotype was counted ten times or more. The rearrangement uses TRBV20-1 and TRBJ2-7; D remains ambiguous. Deletions cut 0 bases from V and 5 bases from J, with 2 bases between. This CDR3 region has 10 residues. Germline loops: CDR1 DFQATT, CDR2 SNEGSKA (reference sequence). The CDR3 is CSARDHEQYF. CDR3 sequence (DNA): TGCAGTGCTAGAGATCACGAGCAGTACTTC.